This T cell receptor beta chain is drawn from a study of spatial heterogeneity in lung cancer. Overall study findings and caveats: In blood, ubiquitous expanded tumor TCRs appeared more at resection than follow-up.

Time point described: sample taken at primary tumor resection. Unsorted tumor, nontumor lung tissue or cryopreserved PBMC supplied the whole RNA. The cohort: 70 to 75 early-stage, untreated non-small cell lung cancer patients. Germline-derived CDR1 and CDR2 are MDHEN and SYDVKM. The CDR3 has 14 amino acids. V lost 2 bases and J lost 5, with 11 bases in between. The study tagged each TCR cDNA molecule with a unique molecular identifier. TCRdb processed the 5' RACE reads anew with MiXCR; each CDR3 protein has one entry. The table records about 38,000 distinct CDR3 sequences, roughly 8% of them present only once. A note on this clonotype: Its specificity is unknown.

The sample here was PBMCs, taken at surgery. V and J are TRBV28 and TRBJ2-3; D is unclear. This TCR was sampled from a male donor with early-stage non-small cell lung cancer. CDR3 sequence (DNA): TGTGCCAGCAGTTTAGTTGGGGTGGGAGATACGCAGTATTTT. It yields the protein CASSLVGVGDTQYF. Full variable domain (rest looked up from reference TRBV28 and TRBJ2-3): DVKVTQSSRYLVKRTGEKVFLECVQDMDHENMFWYRQDPGLGLRLIYFSYDVKMKEKGDIPEGYSVSREKKERFSLILESASTNQTSMYLCASSLVGVGDTQYFGPGTRLTVL.